The sequence of this TCR beta chain was determined in a study of blood T cell repertoires in COVID-19. This clone has just one count. In the authors' workflow: Amplification from reference gene primers served as the basis for estimated nucleated cell counts. Some clones are missing from TCRdb's copy, which holds only in-frame ones; the method was immunoSEQ multiplex PCR. The V and J calls and clone size are taken from that table; D and trimming were inferred from the DNA. The profile shows 300,000 to 400,000 clones, about 90% of them singletons. The length of the CDR3 is 15 residues. The germline V gene has CDR1 MNHGY and CDR2 SAAAGT. V was trimmed by 6 bases and J by 0 bases, leaving 14 bases between them.

Sequenced: peripheral blood. This chain joins TRBV6-8 and TRBJ2-5; D is perhaps TRBD1 (5 bases). This receptor was identified in a woman aged 45-65 years with COVID-19, enrolled during active disease. CDR3 nucleotides: TGTGCCAGCAGGTGCCTGGACACCCACCAAGAGACCCAGTACTTC. This codes for CASRCLDTHQETQYF.